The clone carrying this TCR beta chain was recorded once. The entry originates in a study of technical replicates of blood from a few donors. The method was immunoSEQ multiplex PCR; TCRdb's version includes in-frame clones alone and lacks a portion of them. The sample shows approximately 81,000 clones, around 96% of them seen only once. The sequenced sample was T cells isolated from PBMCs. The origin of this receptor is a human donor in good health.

The CDR3 DNA follows: TGTGCCAGCAGTTTAGGGGCCACCAGGACTGAAGCTTTCTTT. Translated, it gives CASSLGATRTEAFF. The V gene is TRBV27, the J gene TRBJ1-1, with D possibly TRBD1 on 5 matching bases. The CDR3 totals 14 residues. Trimming removed 2 bases at V and 5 bases at J, with 12 bases between. Germline V gene lookup returns CDR1 MNHEY and CDR2 SMNVEV (reference sequence).